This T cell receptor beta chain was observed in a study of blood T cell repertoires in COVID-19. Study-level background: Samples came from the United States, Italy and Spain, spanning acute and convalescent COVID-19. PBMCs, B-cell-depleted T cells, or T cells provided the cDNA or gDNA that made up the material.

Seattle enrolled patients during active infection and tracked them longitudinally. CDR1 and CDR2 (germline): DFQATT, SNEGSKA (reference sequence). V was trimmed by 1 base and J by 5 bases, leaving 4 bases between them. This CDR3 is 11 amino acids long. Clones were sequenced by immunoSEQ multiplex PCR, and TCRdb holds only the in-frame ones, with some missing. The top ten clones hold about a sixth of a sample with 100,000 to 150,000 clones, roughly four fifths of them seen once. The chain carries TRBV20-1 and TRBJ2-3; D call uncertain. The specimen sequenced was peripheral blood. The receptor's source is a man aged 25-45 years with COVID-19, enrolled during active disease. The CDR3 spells CSARVIDTQYF. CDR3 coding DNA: TGCAGTGCTAGAGTTATAGATACGCAGTATTTT.